This TCR beta chain was sequenced during a study of shared clonotypes between healthy human individuals. Study results and limitations: Donor scarcity curtailed the genetic and exposure-history diversity represented herein. Tissues were not sampled, only blood, and their repertoires likely differ.

The V gene end was trimmed by 4 bases and the J gene end by 6 bases; junction bases not matched to a gene: 6. CDR3 size: 15 residues. CDR1 SGHRS and CDR2 YFSETQ come from the germline V gene. Donors comprised only Caucasian adults living in Nashville, Tennessee. In the case of this clone: Its antigen is unidentified.

The protocol was immunoSEQ multiplex PCR, while the TCRdb copy is restricted to in-frame clones and leaves out a portion. The data hold 150,000 to 200,000 clones, with approximately 61% observed a single time. This chain uses TRBV5-1 with TRBJ1-5, with 11 bases matching TRBD1. The sample comprised memory CD4+ T cells sorted from blood. The subset was: CD45RA-negative fraction. The TCR was taken from a man under 40 in good health. CDR3 sequence (DNA): TGCGCCAGCAGCGAACTCGGGACAGGGGGTCAGCCCCAGCATTTT. Its translation is CASSELGTGGQPQHF.